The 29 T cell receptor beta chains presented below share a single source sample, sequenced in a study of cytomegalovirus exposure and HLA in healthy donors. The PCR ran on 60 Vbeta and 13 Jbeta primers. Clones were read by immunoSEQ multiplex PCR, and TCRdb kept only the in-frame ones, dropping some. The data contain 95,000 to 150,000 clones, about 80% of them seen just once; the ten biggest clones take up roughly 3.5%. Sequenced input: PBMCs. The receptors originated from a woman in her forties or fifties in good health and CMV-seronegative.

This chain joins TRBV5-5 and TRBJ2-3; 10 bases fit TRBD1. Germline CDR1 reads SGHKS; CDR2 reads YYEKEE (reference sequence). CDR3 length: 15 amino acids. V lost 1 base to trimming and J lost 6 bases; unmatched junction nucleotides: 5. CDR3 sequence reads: CASSLLDRGSDTQYF. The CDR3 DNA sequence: TGTGCCAGCAGCTTGCTGGACAGGGGGTCTGATACGCAGTATTTT.

The CDR3 region is CASSLYRQGPAGANVLTF. For the CDR3, the DNA is TGTGCCAGCAGTTTATATAGGCAGGGTCCCGCAGGTGCCAACGTCCTGACTTTC. The chain combines TRBV28 with TRBJ2-6; weak D call: TRBD1 (5 bases). The CDR3 sequence is 18 residues long. Trimming cost V 1 base and J 7 bases, with 20 bases left between them. CDR1 is MDHEN and CDR2 is SYDVKM in the germline V gene. The whole variable domain, remainder taken from reference TRBV28 and TRBJ2-6, is DVKVTQSSRYLVKRTGEKVFLECVQDMDHENMFWYRQDPGLGLRLIYFSYDVKMKEKGDIPEGYSVSREKKERFSLILESASTNQTSMYLCASSLYRQGPAGANVLTFGAGSRLTVL.

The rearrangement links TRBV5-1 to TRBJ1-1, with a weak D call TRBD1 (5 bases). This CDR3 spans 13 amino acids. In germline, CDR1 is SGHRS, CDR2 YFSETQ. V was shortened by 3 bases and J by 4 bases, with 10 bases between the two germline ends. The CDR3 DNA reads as TGCGCCAGCAGCTCCTCCGGGGGCACTGAAGCTTTCTTT. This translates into CASSSSGGTEAFF.

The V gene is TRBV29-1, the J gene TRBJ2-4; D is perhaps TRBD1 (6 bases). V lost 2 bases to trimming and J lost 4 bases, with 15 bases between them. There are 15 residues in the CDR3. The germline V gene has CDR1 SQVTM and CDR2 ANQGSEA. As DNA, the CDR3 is TGCAGCGTTGAATCCGCCCCGGGGACAAAAAACATTCAGTACTTC. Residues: CSVESAPGTKNIQYF.

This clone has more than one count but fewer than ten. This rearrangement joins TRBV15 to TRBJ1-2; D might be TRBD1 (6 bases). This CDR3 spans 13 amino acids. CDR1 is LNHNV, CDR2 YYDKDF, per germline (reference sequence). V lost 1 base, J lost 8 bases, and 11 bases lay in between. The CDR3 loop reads CATSRGQGPGYTF. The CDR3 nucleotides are TGTGCCACCAGCAGAGGGCAGGGGCCCGGCTACACCTTC.

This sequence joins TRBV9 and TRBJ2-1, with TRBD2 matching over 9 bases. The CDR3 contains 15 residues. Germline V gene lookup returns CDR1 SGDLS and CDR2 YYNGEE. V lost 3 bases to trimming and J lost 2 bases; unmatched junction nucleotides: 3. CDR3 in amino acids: CASSAREGPYNEQFF. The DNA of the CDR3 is TGTGCCAGCAGCGCGCGGGAGGGCCCCTACAATGAGCAGTTCTTC.

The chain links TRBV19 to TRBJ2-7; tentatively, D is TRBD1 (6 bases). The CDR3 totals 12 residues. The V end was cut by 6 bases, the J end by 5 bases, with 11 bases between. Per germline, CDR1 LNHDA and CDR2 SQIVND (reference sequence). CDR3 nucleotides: TGTGCCAGTAGCCATACAGGGAACGAGCAGTACTTC. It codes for CASSHTGNEQYF.

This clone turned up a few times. The CDR3 DNA follows: TGTGCCAGCAGTTATTTAGTTACCGAGCAGTACTTC. It yields the protein CASSYLVTEQYF. The gene calls are TRBV6-6 and TRBJ2-7, with D hard to call. The V gene lost 3 bases and the J gene lost 6 bases, with 9 bases spanning the gap. This CDR3 comprises 12 residues. CDR1 is MNHNY, CDR2 SVGAGI, per germline (reference sequence).

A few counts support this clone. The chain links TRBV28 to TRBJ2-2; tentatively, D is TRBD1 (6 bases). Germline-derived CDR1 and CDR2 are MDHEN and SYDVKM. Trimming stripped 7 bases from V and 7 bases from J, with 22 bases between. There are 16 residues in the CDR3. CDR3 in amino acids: CASNFQGPIVGGELFF. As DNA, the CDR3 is TGTGCCAGCAACTTCCAGGGGCCAATAGTTGGCGGGGAGCTGTTTTTT.

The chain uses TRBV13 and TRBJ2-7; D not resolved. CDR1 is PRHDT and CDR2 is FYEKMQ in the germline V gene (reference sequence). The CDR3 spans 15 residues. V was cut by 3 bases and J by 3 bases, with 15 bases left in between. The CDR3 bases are TGTGCCAGCAGCTTCCTCACTCCAGGTTACTACGAGCAGTACTTC. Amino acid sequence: CASSFLTPGYYEQYF.

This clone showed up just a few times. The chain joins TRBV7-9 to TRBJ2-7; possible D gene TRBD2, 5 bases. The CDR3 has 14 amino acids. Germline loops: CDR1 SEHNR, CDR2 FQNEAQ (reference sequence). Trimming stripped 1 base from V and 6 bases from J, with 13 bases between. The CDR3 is CASSLGGQAVEQYF. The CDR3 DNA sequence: TGTGCCAGCAGCTTAGGCGGGCAGGCGGTCGAGCAGTACTTC.

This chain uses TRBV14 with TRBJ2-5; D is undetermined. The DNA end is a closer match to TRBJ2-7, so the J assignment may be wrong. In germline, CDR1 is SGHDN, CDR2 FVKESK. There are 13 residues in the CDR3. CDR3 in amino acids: CASRSSSTYEQYF. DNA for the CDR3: TGTGCCAGCAGGTCTAGTTCTACCTACGAGCAGTACTTC.

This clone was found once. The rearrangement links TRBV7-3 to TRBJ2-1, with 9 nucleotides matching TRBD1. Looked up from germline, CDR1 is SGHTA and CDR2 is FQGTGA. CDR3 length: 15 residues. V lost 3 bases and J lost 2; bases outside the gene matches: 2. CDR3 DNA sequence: TGTGCCAGCAGCTTCGGGACAGGGACCTACAATGAGCAGTTCTTC. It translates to CASSFGTGTYNEQFF. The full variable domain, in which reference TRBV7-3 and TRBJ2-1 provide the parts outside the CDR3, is GAGVSQTPSNKVTEKGKYVELRCDPISGHTALYWYRQSLGQGPEFLIYFQGTGAADDSGLPNDRFFAVRPEGSVSTLKIQRTERGDSAVYLCASSFGTGTYNEQFFGPGTRLTVL.

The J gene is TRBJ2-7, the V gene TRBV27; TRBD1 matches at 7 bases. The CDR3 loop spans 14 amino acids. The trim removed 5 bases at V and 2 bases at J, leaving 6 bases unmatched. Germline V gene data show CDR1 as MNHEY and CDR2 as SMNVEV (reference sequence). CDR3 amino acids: CASSVTGNPYEQYF. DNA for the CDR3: TGTGCCAGCAGTGTGACAGGGAATCCCTACGAGCAGTACTTC.

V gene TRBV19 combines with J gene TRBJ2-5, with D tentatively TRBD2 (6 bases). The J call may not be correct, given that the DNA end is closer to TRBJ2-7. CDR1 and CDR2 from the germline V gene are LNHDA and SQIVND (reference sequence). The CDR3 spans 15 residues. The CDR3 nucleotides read TGTGCCAGTAGTAATGTGGGAGGCTCCCCCTACGAGCAGTACTTC. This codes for CASSNVGGSPYEQYF.

CDR3 DNA: TGTGCCAGTAGTTTCCAGGGGAACCCTTATAGCAATCAGCCCCAGCATTTT. Its translation: CASSFQGNPYSNQPQHF. The chain links TRBV19 to TRBJ1-5, with D possibly TRBD1 on 6 matching bases. This CDR3 spans 17 amino acids. The V end lost 5 bases, the J end lost 0 bases, and 17 bases lay between the germline ends. CDR1 is LNHDA and CDR2 is SQIVND in the germline V gene (reference sequence). The complete variable domain, with remaining parts taken from reference TRBV19 and TRBJ1-5, reads DGGITQSPKYLFRKEGQNVTLSCEQNLNHDAMYWYRQDPGQGLRLIYYSQIVNDFQKGDIAEGYSVSREKKESFPLTVTSAQKNPTAFYLCASSFQGNPYSNQPQHFGDGTRLSIL.

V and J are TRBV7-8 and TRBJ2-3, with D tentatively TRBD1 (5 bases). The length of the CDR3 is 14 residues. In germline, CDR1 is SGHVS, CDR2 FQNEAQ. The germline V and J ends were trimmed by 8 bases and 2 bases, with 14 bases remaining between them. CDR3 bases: TGTGCCAGCTACCGTAGGGGTACCACAGATACGCAGTATTTT. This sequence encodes CASYRRGTTDTQYF.

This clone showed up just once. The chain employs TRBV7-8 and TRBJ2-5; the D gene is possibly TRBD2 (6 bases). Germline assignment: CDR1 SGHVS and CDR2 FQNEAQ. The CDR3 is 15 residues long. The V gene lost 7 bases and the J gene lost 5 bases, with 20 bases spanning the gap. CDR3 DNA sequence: TGTGCCAGCATTTTTCGGACCGGACTAAGGGAGACCCAGTACTTC. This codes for CASIFRTGLRETQYF.

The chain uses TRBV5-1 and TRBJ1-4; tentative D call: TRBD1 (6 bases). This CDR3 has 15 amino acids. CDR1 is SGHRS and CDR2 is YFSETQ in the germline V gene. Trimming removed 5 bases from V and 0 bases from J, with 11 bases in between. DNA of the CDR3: TGCGCCAGCAGTACAGGGCCCGCAACTAATGAAAAACTGTTTTTT. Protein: CASSTGPATNEKLFF. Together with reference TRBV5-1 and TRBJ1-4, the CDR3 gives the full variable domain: KAGVTQTPRYLIKTRGQQVTLSCSPISGHRSVSWYQQTPGQGLQFLFEYFSETQRNKGNFPGRFSGRQFSNSRSEMNVSTLELGDSALYLCASSTGPATNEKLFFGSGTQLSVL.

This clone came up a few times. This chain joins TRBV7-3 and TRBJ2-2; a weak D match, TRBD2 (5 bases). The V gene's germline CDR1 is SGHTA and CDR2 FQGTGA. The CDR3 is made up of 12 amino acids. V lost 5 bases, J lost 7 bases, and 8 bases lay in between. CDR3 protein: CASSAGDGELFF. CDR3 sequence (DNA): TGTGCCAGCAGCGCCGGGGACGGGGAGCTGTTTTTT.

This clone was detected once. The chain's CDR3 is CASSLGGQGANEQFF. CDR3 sequence (DNA): TGTGCCAGCAGTCTCGGTGGACAGGGCGCCAATGAGCAGTTCTTC. This chain joins TRBV28 and TRBJ2-1; 8 bases line up with TRBD1. V was clipped by 5 bases and J by 6 bases; unmatched bases: 9. This CDR3 comprises 15 residues. Looked up from germline, CDR1 is MDHEN and CDR2 is SYDVKM.

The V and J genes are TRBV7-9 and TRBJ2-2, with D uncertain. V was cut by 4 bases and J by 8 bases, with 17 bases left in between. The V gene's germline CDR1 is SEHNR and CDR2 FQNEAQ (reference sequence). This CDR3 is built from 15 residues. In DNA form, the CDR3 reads TGTGCCAGCAGCTCTCCCTCAGTAGCCCCGGGGGAGCTGTTTTTT. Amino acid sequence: CASSSPSVAPGELFF.

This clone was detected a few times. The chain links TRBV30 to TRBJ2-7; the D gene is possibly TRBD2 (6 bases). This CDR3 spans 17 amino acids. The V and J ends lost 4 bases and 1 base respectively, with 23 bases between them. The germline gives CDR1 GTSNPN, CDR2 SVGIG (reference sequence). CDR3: CAWNPQTGVLRSYEQYF. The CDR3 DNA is TGTGCCTGGAATCCACAAACGGGAGTTCTTCGGTCCTACGAGCAGTACTTC.

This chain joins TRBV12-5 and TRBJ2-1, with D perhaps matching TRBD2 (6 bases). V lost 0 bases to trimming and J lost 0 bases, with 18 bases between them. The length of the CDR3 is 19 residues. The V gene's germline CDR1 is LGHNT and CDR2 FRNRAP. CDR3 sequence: CASGLVRQGGPSSYNEQFF. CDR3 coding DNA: TGTGCTAGTGGTTTGGTACGTCAGGGAGGTCCTAGCTCCTACAATGAGCAGTTCTTC. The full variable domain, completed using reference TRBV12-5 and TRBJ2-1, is DARVTQTPRHKVTEMGQEVTMRCQPILGHNTVFWYRQTMMQGLELLAYFRNRAPLDDSGMPKDRFSAEMPDATLATLKIQPSEPRDSAVYFCASGLVRQGGPSSYNEQFFGPGTRLTVL.

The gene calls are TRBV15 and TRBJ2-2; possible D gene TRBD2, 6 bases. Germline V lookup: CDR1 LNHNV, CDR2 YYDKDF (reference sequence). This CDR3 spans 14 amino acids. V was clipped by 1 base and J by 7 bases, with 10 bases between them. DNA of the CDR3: TGTGCCACCAGCAGAGGGGGGGACGTCGGGGAGCTGTTTTTT. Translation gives CATSRGGDVGELFF.

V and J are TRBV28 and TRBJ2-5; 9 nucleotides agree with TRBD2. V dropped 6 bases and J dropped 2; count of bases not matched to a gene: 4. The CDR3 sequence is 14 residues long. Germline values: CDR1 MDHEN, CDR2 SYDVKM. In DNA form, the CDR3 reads TGTGCCAGCAGCCAGCTAGCGGGACAAGAGACCCAGTACTTC. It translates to CASSQLAGQETQYF.

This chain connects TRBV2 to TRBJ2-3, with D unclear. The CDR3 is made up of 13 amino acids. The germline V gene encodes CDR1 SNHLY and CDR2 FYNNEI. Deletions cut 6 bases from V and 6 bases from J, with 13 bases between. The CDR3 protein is CASSVIQTDTQYF. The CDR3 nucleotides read TGTGCCAGCAGCGTGATACAGACCGATACGCAGTATTTT.

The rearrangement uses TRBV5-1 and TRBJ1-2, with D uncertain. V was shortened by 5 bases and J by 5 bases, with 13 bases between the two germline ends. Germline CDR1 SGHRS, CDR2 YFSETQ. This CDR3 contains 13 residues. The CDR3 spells CASRSPETYGYTF. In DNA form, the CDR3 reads TGCGCCAGCAGATCCCCAGAGACATATGGCTACACCTTC.

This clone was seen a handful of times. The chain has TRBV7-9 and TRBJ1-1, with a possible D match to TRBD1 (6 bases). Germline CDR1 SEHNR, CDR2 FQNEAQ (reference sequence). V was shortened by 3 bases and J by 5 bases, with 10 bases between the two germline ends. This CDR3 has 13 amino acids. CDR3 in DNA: TGTGCCAGCAGCTTTGGGGGCCCGACTGAAGCTTTCTTT. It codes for CASSFGGPTEAFF. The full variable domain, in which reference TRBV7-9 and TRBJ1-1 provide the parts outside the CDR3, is DTGVSQNPRHKITKRGQNVTFRCDPISEHNRLYWYRQTLGQGPEFLTYFQNEAQLEKSRLLSDRFSAERPKGSFSTLEIQRTEQGDSAMYLCASSFGGPTEAFFGQGTRLTVV.